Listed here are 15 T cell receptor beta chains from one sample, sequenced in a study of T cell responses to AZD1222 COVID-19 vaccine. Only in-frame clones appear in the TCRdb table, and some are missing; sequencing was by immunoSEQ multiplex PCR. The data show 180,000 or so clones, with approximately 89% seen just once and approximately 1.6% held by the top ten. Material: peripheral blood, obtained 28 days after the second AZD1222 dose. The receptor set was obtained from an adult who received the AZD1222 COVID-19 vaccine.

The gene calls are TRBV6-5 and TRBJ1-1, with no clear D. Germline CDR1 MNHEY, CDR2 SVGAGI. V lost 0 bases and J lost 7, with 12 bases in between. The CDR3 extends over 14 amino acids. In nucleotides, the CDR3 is TGTGCCAGCAGTTACTCGACGAAGGCGGGTGAAGCTTTCTTT. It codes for CASSYSTKAGEAFF.

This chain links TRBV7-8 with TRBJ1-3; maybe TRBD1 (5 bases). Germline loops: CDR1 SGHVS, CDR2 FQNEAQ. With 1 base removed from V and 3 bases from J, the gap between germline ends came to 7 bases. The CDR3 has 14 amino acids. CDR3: CASSLEQVGNTIYF. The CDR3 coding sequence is TGTGCCAGCAGCTTAGAACAGGTTGGAAACACCATATATTTT.

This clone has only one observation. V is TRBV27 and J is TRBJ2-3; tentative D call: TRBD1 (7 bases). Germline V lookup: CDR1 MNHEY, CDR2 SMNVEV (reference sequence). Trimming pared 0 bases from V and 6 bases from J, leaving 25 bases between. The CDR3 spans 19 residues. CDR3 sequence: CASSLSTGVSSGGTDTQYF. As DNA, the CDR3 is TGTGCCAGCAGTTTATCTACAGGGGTGTCGTCCGGAGGGACTGATACGCAGTATTTT.

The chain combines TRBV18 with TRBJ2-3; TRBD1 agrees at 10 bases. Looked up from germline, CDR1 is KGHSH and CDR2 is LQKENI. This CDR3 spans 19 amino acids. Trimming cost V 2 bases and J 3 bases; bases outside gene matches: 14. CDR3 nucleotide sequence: TGTGCCAGCTCACCAAGATCGGGACAGGGGTTCGCGAGGACAGATACGCAGTATTTT. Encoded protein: CASSPRSGQGFARTDTQYF.

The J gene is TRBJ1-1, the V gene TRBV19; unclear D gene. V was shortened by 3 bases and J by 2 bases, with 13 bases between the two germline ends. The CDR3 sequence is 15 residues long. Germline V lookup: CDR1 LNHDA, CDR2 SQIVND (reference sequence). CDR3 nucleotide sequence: TGTGCCAGTAGTATGCCCCCCGCAGGAAACACTGAAGCTTTCTTT. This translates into CASSMPPAGNTEAFF. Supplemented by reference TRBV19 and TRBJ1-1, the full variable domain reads DGGITQSPKYLFRKEGQNVTLSCEQNLNHDAMYWYRQDPGQGLRLIYYSQIVNDFQKGDIAEGYSVSREKKESFPLTVTSAQKNPTAFYLCASSMPPAGNTEAFFGQGTRLTVV.

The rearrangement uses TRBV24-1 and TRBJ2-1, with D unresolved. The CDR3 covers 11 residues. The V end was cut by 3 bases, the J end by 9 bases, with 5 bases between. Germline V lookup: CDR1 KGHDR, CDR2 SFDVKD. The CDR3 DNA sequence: TGTGCCACCAGTGATCGGACTGAGCAGTTCTTC. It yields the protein CATSDRTEQFF.

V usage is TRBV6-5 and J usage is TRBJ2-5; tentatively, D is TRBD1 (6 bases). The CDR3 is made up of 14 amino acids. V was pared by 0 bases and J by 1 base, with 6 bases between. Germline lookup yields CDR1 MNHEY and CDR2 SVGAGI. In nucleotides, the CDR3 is TGTGCCAGCAGTTACTCACAGGGCCAAGAGACCCAGTACTTC. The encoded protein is CASSYSQGQETQYF.

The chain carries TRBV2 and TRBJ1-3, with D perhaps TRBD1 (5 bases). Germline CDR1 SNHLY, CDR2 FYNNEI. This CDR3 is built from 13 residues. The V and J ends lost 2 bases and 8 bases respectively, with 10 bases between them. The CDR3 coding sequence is TGTGCCAGCAGTGAATTGACAGCCGACACCATATATTTT. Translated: CASSELTADTIYF.

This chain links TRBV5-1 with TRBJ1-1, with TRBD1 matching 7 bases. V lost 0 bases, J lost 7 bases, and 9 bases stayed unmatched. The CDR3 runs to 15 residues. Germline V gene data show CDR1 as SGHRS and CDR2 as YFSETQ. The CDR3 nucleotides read TGCGCCAGCAGCTTGGGTGTAGGGGGCAGGGTTGAAGCTTTCTTT. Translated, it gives CASSLGVGGRVEAFF.

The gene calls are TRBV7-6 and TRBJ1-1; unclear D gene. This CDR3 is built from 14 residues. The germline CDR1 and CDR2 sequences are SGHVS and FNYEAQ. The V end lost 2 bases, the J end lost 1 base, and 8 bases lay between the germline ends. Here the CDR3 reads CASSLLAGNTEAFF. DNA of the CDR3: TGTGCCAGCAGCTTACTGGCGGGGAACACTGAAGCTTTCTTT.

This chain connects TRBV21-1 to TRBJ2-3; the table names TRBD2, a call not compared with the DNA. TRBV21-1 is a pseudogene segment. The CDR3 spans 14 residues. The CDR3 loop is CASTRLALTDTQYF. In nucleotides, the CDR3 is TGTGCCAGCACCAGACTAGCACTCACAGATACGCAGTATTTT.

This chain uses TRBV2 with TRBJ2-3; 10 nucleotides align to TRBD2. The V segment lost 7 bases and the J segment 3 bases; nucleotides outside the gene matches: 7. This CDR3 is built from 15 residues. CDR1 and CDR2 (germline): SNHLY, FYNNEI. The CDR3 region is CASTQRLAGTDTQYF. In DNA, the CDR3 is TGTGCCAGCACCCAAAGACTAGCGGGTACAGATACGCAGTATTTT.

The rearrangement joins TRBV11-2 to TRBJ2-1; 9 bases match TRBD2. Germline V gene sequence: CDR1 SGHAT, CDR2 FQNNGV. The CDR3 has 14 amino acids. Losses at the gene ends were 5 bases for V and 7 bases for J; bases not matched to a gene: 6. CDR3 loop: CASSRLAGRNEQFF. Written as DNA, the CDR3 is TGTGCCAGCAGCCGCCTAGCGGGACGGAATGAGCAGTTCTTC.

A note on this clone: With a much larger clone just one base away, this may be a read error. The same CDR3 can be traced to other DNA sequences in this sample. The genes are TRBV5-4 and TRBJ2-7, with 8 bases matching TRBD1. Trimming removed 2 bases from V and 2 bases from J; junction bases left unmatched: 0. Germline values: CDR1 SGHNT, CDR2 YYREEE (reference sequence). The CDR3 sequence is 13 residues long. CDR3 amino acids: CASSLQGAYEQYF. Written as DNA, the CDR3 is TGTGCCAGCAGCTTACAGGGGGCCTACGAGCAGTACTTC.

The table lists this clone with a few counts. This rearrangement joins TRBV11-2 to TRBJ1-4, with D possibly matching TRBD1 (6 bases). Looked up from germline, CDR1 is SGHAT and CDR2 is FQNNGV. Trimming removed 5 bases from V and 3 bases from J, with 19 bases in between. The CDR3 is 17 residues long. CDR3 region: CASSPEGGLRANEKLFF. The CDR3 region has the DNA TGTGCCAGCAGCCCCGAGGGGGGATTAAGGGCTAATGAAAAACTGTTTTTT.